This entry concerns a single T cell receptor (beta chain). Its specificity is unknown. Both 60 Vbeta primers and 13 Jbeta primers went into the PCR. Repertoires were generated with immunoSEQ multiplex PCR, while TCRdb's copy carries only in-frame clones and drops some. The table shows about 100,000 clones, with under 85% occurring only once. The source of the sample is a study of cytomegalovirus exposure and HLA in healthy donors. Study-level points and caveats: In a later analysis, a missense DCLRE1C variant was linked to TCR beta V- and J-gene trimming. Common viral pathogens seemed, in a later analysis, to connect with several of the most significant clusters. Likely technical artifact: a cluster of highly shared sequence variants. HLA restriction was apparent for most CMV-associated TCR beta chains in a later analysis.

The V gene's germline CDR1 is SGDLS and CDR2 YYNGEE. Trimming removed 2 bases at V and 0 bases at J, with 11 bases between. This CDR3 has 15 residues. The clonotype originates from a woman between 40 and 50 years old in good health and CMV-seronegative. Specimen: PBMCs. The genes are TRBV9 and TRBJ1-1, with D possibly being TRBD1 (6 bases). The CDR3 loop reads CASSVSYRVNTEAFF. The CDR3 DNA sequence: TGTGCCAGCAGCGTCTCCTACAGGGTGAACACTGAAGCTTTCTTT. Full variable domain (remainder filled in from reference TRBV9 and TRBJ1-1): DSGVTQTPKHLITATGQRVTLRCSPRSGDLSVYWYQQSLDQGLQFLIQYYNGEERAKGNILERFSAQQFPDLHSELNLSSLELGDSALYFCASSVSYRVNTEAFFGQGTRLTVV.